A single TCR beta chain is shown here with its context. Its antigen is still unknown. The data were taken from a study of cytomegalovirus exposure and HLA in healthy donors. Study conclusions and caveats: Among the sequence variants, a highly shared cluster was likely an artifact of sequencing.

The germline V gene encodes CDR1 PRHDT and CDR2 FYEKMQ (reference sequence). The length of the CDR3 is 15 residues. V was pared by 3 bases and J by 3 bases, with 6 bases of the junction left unmatched. The PCR used 60 Vbeta and 13 Jbeta primers. This table comes from immunoSEQ multiplex PCR, and its TCRdb copy is limited to in-frame clones, with some not included. The repertoire holds about 140,000 clones, with 76% as singletons. Material: PBMCs. This chain uses TRBV13 with TRBJ2-5; 8 nucleotides match TRBD2. This TCR came from a man aged 18-30 years in good health and CMV-seronegative. In DNA, the CDR3 is TGTGCCAGCAGCTTCCCAAGCGGGAGTAAAGAGACCCAGTACTTC. Its translation: CASSFPSGSKETQYF.